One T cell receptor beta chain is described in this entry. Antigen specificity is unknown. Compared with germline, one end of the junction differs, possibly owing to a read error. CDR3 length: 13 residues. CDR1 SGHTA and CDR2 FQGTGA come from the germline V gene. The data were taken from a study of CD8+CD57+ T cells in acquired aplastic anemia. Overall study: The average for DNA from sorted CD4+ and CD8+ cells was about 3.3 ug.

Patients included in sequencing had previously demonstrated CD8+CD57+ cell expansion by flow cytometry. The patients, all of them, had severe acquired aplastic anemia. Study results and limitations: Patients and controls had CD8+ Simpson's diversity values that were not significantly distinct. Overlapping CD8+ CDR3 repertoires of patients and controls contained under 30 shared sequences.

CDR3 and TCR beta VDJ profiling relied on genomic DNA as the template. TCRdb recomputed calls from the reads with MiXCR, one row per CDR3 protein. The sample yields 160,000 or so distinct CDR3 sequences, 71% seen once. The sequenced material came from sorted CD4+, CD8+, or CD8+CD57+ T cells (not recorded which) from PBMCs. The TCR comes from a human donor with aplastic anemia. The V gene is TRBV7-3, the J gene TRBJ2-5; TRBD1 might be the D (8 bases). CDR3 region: CASSRQGRETQYF. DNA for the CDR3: TGTGCCAGCAGCCGACAGGGGCGGGAGACCCAGTACTTT.